This T cell receptor (beta chain) was identified in a study of cytomegalovirus exposure and HLA in healthy donors. The PCR was carried out with 60 Vbeta primers and 13 Jbeta primers. Only in-frame clones appear in the TCRdb table, and some are missing; sequencing was by immunoSEQ multiplex PCR. The sample consists of some 76,000 clones, around 85% of them appearing once. This CDR3 region has 14 residues. Germline CDR1 and CDR2: MNHEY and SVGAGI. Trimming stripped 0 bases from V and 7 bases from J, with 9 bases between. The sequence was obtained from a woman aged 50 to 60 in good health and CMV-seronegative. The sequenced sample was PBMCs. The chain employs TRBV6-5 and TRBJ1-4, with unresolved D. The CDR3 DNA reads as TGTGCCAGCAGTTACTCACAATTCAGTGAAAAACTGTTTTTT. Amino acids: CASSYSQFSEKLFF.